Listed below are T cell receptor beta chains from one sample, sequenced in a study of T cells in Graves' hyperthyroidism and ophthalmopathy. Each CDR3 protein is one row after TCRdb ran MiXCR on the multiplex PCR reads. The table records approximately 410,000 distinct CDR3 sequences, about an eighth of them present only once. Input material: blood. Source of these receptors: a woman in her late teens or twenties with Graves' hyperthyroidism. The CDR3 runs from the conserved cysteine through the conserved F or W. D genes are given only for firm matches. Rows give clone size only sometimes, using once, few, many, or a class for an expanded clone.

j_gene	v_gene	d_gene	abundance	CDR3aa	CDR3nt
TRBJ2-1	TRBV12-3/TRBV12-4	TRBD2	many	CASSLAPAGAYNEQFF	TGTGCCAGCAGTTTAGCCCCCGCGGGAGCCTACAATGAGCAGTTCTTC
TRBJ2-4	TRBV14	TRBD2	few	CASSPLTSGNEGAKNIQYF	TGTGCCAGCTCACCACTAACTAGCGGGAACGAAGGGGCCAAAAACATTCAGTACTTC
TRBJ2-2	TRBV19	TRBD2	.	CASSIPLSGGPGELFF	TGTGCCAGTAGTATCCCCTTATCGGGAGGGCCCGGGGAGCTGTTTTTT
TRBJ1-4	TRBV6-5	.	.	CASSYGTEKLFF	TGTGCCAGCAGTTACGGGACTGAAAAACTGTTTTTT
TRBJ1-2	TRBV6-1	TRBD1	many	CASNRDRTYGYTF	TGTGCCAGCAACCGGGACAGGACGTATGGCTACACCTTC
TRBJ2-7	TRBV27	.	many	CASSPGLVPTYEQYF	TGTGCCAGCAGCCCGGGACTCGTGCCTACCTACGAGCAGTACTTC
TRBJ2-1	TRBV3-1	TRBD2	.	CASRVLAGAGSEQFF	TGTGCCAGCAGAGTACTAGCGGGAGCGGGGTCTGAGCAGTTCTTC
TRBJ1-1	TRBV28	.	.	CASRGAGRTEAFF	TGTGCCAGCAGAGGGGCCGGGAGAACTGAAGCTTTCTTT
TRBJ2-1	TRBV20-1	TRBD2	.	CSASPLAGGYNEQFF	TGCAGTGCTAGCCCACTAGCGGGAGGATACAATGAGCAGTTCTTC
TRBJ1-2	TRBV12-3/TRBV12-4	TRBD1	few	CASTLDRAGIYGYTF	TGTGCCAGCACACTGGACAGGGCGGGGATCTATGGCTACACCTTC
TRBJ2-7	TRBV28	TRBD2	.	CASSYPGQGKLGTSGRGSHEQYF	TGTGCCAGCAGTTATCCGGGACAGGGGAAGCTTGGGACTAGCGGGAGGGGTTCTCACGAGCAGTACTTC
TRBJ2-7	TRBV3-1	.	.	CASSQGTRGEREQYF	TGTGCCAGCAGCCAAGGTACCAGGGGGGAACGTGAGCAGTACTTC
TRBJ1-6	TRBV30	.	many	CAWSEQGAGGNSPLHF	TGTGCCTGGAGTGAGCAGGGAGCGGGGGGCAATTCACCCCTCCACTTT
TRBJ1-1	TRBV7-3	.	few	CASSLTRENTEAFF	TGTGCCAGCAGCTTAACTCGGGAGAACACTGAAGCTTTCTTT
TRBJ1-3	TRBV29-1	TRBD1	few	CSVGDRGSGNTIYF	TGCAGCGTTGGTGACAGGGGTTCTGGAAACACCATATATTTT
TRBJ2-2	TRBV18	.	.	CASSLTGGAGELFF	TGTGCCAGCTCACTCACCGGCGGTGCCGGGGAGCTGTTTTTT
TRBJ2-7	TRBV7-8	TRBD1	many	CASSLSGQGSGEQYF	TGTGCCAGCAGCCTCTCCGGACAGGGCTCCGGTGAGCAGTACTTC
TRBJ2-7	TRBV7-9	.	many	CASSPSGGPPYEQYF	TGTGCCAGCAGCCCCTCCGGGGGGCCCCCCTACGAGCAGTACTTC
TRBJ2-1	TRBV6-2/TRBV6-3	TRBD2	many	CASRWTSGSLHEQFF	TGTGCCAGCAGGTGGACTAGCGGGAGTCTCCATGAGCAGTTCTTC
TRBJ1-2	TRBV5-1	TRBD1	few	CASSLTPGDRSYGYTF	TGCGCCAGCAGCTTGACACCAGGGGACAGGTCCTATGGCTACACCTTC
TRBJ1-1	TRBV3-2	.	.	CASSQDRGYGTEAFF	TGTGCCAGCAGCCAAGATAGGGGGTACGGCACTGAAGCTTTCTTT
TRBJ1-1	TRBV27	.	.	CASSPPGYTEAFF	TGTGCCAGCAGTCCGCCGGGATATACTGAAGCTTTCTTT
TRBJ2-2	TRBV7-8	TRBD2	few	CASSSSSGFTGELFF	TGTGCCAGCAGCTCATCTAGCGGTTTCACCGGGGAGCTGTTTTTT
TRBJ2-7	TRBV7-2	TRBD1	many	CASSLGSGQGIYEQYF	TGTGCCAGCAGCTTAGGATCGGGACAGGGAATCTACGAGCAGTACTTC
TRBJ2-6	TRBV5-6	.	few	CASSLGGGQANVLTF	TGTGCCAGCAGCTTGGGAGGGGGTCAGGCCAACGTCCTGACTTTC
TRBJ2-5	TRBV7-9	TRBD2	few	CASSLEAGLAMTSQETQYF	TGTGCCAGCAGCTTAGAGGCGGGACTAGCTATGACCAGCCAAGAGACCCAGTACTTC
TRBJ1-3	TRBV2	.	few	CASSGIGGNTIYF	TGTGCCAGCAGTGGGATAGGGGGTAACACCATATATTTT
TRBJ2-1	TRBV6-5	.	many	CASSYEGRAYNEQFF	TGTGCCAGCAGTTACGAGGGGCGCGCCTACAATGAGCAGTTCTTC
TRBJ2-7	TRBV28	.	many	CASRTETASYEQYF	TGTGCCAGCAGGACTGAAACAGCCTCCTACGAGCAGTACTTC
TRBJ2-3	TRBV6-1	TRBD2	many	CASKRASGSWADTQYF	TGTGCCAGCAAAAGGGCTAGCGGGAGTTGGGCAGATACGCAGTATTTT
TRBJ2-7	TRBV2	.	many	CASKDVTGSYEQYF	TGTGCCAGCAAGGACGTGACAGGATCCTACGAGCAGTACTTC
TRBJ1-1	TRBV28	TRBD1	many	CASTRDRVFTEAFF	TGTGCCAGCACCAGGGACAGGGTTTTCACTGAAGCTTTCTTT
TRBJ2-7	TRBV7-6	TRBD2	.	CASSLVASGRSYEQYF	TGTGCCAGCAGCTTAGTGGCTAGCGGGAGGTCCTACGAGCAGTACTTC
TRBJ1-6	TRBV6-4	.	.	CASSDQQNSPLHF	TGTGCCAGCAGTGACCAACAGAATTCACCCCTCCACTTT
TRBJ2-7	TRBV7-2	.	many	CASGPFRGTNEQYF	TGTGCCAGCGGGCCTTTTAGGGGAACCAACGAGCAGTACTTC
TRBJ2-7	TRBV2	TRBD2	many	CASSESAGGSYEQYF	TGTGCCAGCAGTGAATCAGCGGGAGGCTCCTACGAGCAGTACTTC
TRBJ2-3	TRBV2	TRBD2	.	CASHRDYSTDTQYF	TGTGCCAGCCATCGGGACTACAGCACAGATACGCAGTATTTT
TRBJ1-6	TRBV13	.	many	CASSLGGVNSPLHF	TGTGCCAGCAGCTTAGGGGGAGTTAATTCACCCCTCCACTTT
TRBJ2-7	TRBV20-1	TRBD2	many	CSARILAGVYEQYF	TGCAGTGCTAGAATACTAGCGGGGGTCTACGAGCAGTACTTC
TRBJ1-6	TRBV4-2	.	.	CASSSNVGSSPLHF	TGTGCCAGCAGCTCAAACGTCGGATCTTCACCCCTCCACTTT
TRBJ2-2	TRBV6-2/TRBV6-3	.	.	CASSWGRDTGELFF	TGTGCCAGCAGTTGGGGCAGGGACACCGGGGAGCTGTTTTTT
TRBJ2-3	TRBV3-1	TRBD2	few	CASSHWFGTSGRKADTQYF	TGTGCCAGCAGCCACTGGTTTGGGACTAGCGGGAGGAAGGCAGATACGCAGTATTTT